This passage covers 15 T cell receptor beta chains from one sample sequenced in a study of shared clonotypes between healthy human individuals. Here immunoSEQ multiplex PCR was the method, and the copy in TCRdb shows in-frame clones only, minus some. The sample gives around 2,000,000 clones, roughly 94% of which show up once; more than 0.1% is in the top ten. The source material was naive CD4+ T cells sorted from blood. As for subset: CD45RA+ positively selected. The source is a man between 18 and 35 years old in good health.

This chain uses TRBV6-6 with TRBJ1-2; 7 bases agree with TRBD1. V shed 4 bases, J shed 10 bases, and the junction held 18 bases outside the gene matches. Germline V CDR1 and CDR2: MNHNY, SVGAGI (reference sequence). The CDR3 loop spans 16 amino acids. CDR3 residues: CASSSSNPGQKGLYTF. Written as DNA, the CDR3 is TGTGCCAGCAGTTCCTCAAATCCGGGACAGAAGGGTCTCTACACCTTC.

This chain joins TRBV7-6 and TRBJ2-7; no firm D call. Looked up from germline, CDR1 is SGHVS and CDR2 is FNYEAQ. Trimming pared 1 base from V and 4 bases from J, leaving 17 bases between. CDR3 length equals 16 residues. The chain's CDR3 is CASSLVGGSPRYEQYF. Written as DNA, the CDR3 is TGTGCCAGCAGCTTAGTGGGTGGAAGCCCTAGATACGAGCAGTACTTC. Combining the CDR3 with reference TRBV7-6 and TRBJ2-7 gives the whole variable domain GAGVSQSPRYKVTKRGQDVALRCDPISGHVSLYWYRQALGQGPEFLTYFNYEAQQDKSGLPNDRFSAERPEGSISTLTIQRTEQRDSAMYRCASSLVGGSPRYEQYFGPGTRLTVT.

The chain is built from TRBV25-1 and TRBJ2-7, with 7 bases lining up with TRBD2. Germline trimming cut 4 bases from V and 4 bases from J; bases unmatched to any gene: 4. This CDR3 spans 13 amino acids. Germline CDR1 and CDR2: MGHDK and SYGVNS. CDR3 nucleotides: TGTGCCAGCAGTGGGGGGGGAGGATACGAGCAGTACTTC. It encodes CASSGGGGYEQYF.

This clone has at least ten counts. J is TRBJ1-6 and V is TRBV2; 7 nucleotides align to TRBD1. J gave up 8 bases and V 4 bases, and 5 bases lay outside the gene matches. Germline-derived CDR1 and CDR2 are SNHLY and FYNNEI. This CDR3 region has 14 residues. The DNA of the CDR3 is TGTGCCAGCAGTGGAGGGGGCGGGTATTCACCCCTCCACTTT. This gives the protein CASSGGGGYSPLHF.

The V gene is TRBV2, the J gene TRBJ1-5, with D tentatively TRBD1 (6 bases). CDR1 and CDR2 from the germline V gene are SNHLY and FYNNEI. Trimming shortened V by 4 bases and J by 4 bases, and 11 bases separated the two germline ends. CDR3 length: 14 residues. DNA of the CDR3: TGTGCCAGCAGTGCCCGGGACATGAATCAGCCCCAGCATTTT. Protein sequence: CASSARDMNQPQHF.

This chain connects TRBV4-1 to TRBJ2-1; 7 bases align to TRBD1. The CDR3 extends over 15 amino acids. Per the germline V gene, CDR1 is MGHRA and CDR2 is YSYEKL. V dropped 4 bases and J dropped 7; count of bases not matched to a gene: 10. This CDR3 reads CASSRTQGFWNEQFF. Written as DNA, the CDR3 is TGCGCCAGCAGCCGGACACAGGGGTTCTGGAATGAGCAGTTCTTC.

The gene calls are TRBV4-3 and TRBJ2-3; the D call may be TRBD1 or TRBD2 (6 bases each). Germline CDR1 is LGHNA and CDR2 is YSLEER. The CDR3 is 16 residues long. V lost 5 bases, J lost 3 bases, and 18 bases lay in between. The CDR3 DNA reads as TGCGCCAGCAGCTCGGGGGCCTTAACCAGTACAGATACGCAGTATTTT. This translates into CASSSGALTSTDTQYF.

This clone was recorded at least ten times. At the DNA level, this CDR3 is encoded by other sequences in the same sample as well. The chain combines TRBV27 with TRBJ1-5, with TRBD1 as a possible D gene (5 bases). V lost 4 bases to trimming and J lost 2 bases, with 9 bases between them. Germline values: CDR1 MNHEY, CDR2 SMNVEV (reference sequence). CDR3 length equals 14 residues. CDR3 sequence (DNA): TGTGCCAGCAGTTCAAGGGGTGGCAATCAGCCCCAGCATTTT. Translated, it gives CASSSRGGNQPQHF.

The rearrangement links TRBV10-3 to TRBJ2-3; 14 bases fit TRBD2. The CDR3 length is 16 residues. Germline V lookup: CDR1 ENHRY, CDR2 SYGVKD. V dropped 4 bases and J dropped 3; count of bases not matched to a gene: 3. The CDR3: CAISGTSGGSTDTQYF. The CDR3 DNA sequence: TGTGCCATCAGTGGGACTAGCGGGGGGAGTACAGATACGCAGTATTTT.

CDR3 bases: TGTGCCAGCAGCTTAGCACTAGCCTCCCTCTACGAGCAGTACTTC. Translation: CASSLALASLYEQYF. The chain carries TRBV11-2 and TRBJ2-7, with D possibly being TRBD2 (6 bases). The length of the CDR3 is 15 residues. CDR1 and CDR2 from the germline V gene are SGHAT and FQNNGV. Trimming removed 1 base at V and 3 bases at J, with 13 bases between.

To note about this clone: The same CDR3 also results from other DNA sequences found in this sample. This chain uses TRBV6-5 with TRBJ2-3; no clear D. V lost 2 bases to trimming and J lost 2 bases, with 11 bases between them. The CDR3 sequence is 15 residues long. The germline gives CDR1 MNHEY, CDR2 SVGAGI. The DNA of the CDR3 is TGTGCCAGCAGTTACAGGTGGGCTTCCACAGATACGCAGTATTTT. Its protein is CASSYRWASTDTQYF.

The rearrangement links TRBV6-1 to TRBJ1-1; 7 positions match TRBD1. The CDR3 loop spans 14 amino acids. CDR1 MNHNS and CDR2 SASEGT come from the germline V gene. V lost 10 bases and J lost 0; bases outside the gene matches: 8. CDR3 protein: CATRGGVMNTEAFF. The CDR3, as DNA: TGTGCCACCCGAGGGGGCGTCATGAACACTGAAGCTTTCTTT.

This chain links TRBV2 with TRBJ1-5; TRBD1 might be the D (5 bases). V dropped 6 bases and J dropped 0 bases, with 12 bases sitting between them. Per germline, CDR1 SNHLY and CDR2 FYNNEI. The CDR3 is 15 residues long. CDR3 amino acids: CASRAQENSNQPQHF. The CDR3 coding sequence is TGTGCCAGCAGAGCACAGGAGAATAGCAATCAGCCCCAGCATTTT.

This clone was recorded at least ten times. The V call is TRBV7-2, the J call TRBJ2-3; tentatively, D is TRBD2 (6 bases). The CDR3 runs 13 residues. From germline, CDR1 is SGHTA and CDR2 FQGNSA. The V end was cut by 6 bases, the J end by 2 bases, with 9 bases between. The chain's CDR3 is CASRRDFTDTQYF. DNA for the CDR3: TGTGCCAGCAGGCGGGATTTCACAGATACGCAGTATTTT.

The DNA of the CDR3 is TGCAATGCCCCCCAGAACACTGAAGCTTTCTTT. Residues: CNAPQNTEAFF. The chain joins TRBV20-1 to TRBJ1-1, with unresolved D. Germline V gives CDR1 DFQATT, CDR2 SNEGSKA (reference sequence). The CDR3 extends over 11 amino acids.